This T cell receptor (beta chain) is from a study of Graves' ophthalmopathy and Graves' hyperthyroidism. Study-level background: If no ophthalmopathy appeared within 18 months of follow-up, hyperthyroidism was termed stable.

To note about this clonotype: Its antigen is not identified.

TCR beta CDR3 amplification used RNA transcripts. An initial RT-PCR round employing HTBI primers preceded a second-round multiplex PCR. TCRdb reprocessed the multiplex PCR reads with MiXCR, giving one entry per CDR3 protein. The sample lists around 1,200,000 distinct CDR3 sequences; 36% were seen once. Study-wide results and limits: Ophthalmopathy versus stable hyperthyroidism: 13-signature model gave roughly 88% sensitivity, 75% to 83% specificity.

Hyperthyroidism in these 18- to 65-year-old patients was newly diagnosed, lasting under 2 months. Clinicians made diagnoses from clinical symptoms, serum thyroxine, TRAb, thyroid ultrasound and orbital computed tomography. The sequence came from an adult man with Graves' hyperthyroidism. Sequencing was carried out using peripheral blood or thyroid tissue (not recorded which).

The DNA for the CDR3 is TGTGCCAGCATCAACAGGGAGACCCAGTACTTC. Translation: CASINRETQYF. The rearrangement uses TRBV2 and TRBJ2-5, with TRBD1 as a possible D gene (5 bases). From germline, CDR1 is SNHLY and CDR2 FYNNEI. With 7 bases removed from V and 5 bases from J, the gap between germline ends came to 8 bases. This CDR3 is 11 amino acids long. Using reference TRBV2 and TRBJ2-5 for the parts outside the CDR3, the full variable domain is EPEVTQTPSHQVTQMGQEVILRCVPISNHLYFYWYRQILGQKVEFLVSFYNNEISEKSEIFDDQFSVERPDGSNFTLKIRSTKLEDSAMYFCASINRETQYFGPGTRLLVL.